The 2 T cell receptor beta chains in this list originate from one sample, sequenced in a study of blood T cell repertoires in COVID-19 (TCRdb year 2020). Libraries were constructed by the immunoSEQ multiplex PCR assay. Sourced from immuneACCESS, this table was stored by TCRdb with only in-frame sequences that have V and J called. A share of the clones is absent; for the studies checked, an unresolved V gene accounts for under half, and the remainder has no known explanation. In this sample the table shows about 280,000 clones, about 85% of which occur a single time. The ten largest clones capture 2% to 3% of the sample. The sample comprised PBMCs or T cells enriched from blood (not recorded which). The receptor source for this set is a woman between 50 and 59 years old who had recovered from COVID-19.

The chain is built from TRBV28 and TRBJ1-2; a weak D match, TRBD1 (6 bases). Trimming took off 4 bases at V and 5 bases at J, with 11 bases between the two ends. This CDR3 has 13 amino acids. Germline CDR1 MDHEN, CDR2 SYDVKM. The CDR3 bases are TGTGCCAGCAGTTATAACAGGGTATATGGCTACACCTTC. This translates into CASSYNRVYGYTF.

The CDR3 loop reads CASSLSPHEQYF. CDR3 nucleotides: TGCGCCAGCAGCTTGTCTCCCCACGAGCAGTACTTC. The rearrangement joins TRBV5-1 to TRBJ2-7; D is unclear. Germline V CDR1 and CDR2: SGHRS, YFSETQ. This CDR3 region has 12 residues. The V gene lost 1 base and the J gene lost 5 bases, with 7 bases spanning the gap.